The rows below give T cell receptor beta chains drawn from one sample of a study of T cell responses to AZD1222 COVID-19 vaccine. Assay: immunoSEQ multiplex PCR; the TCRdb copy retains only in-frame clones and omits some. Of approximately 210,000 clones detected, roughly 94% appear once; the ten largest clones hold 1.7%. Source: peripheral blood, taken 28 days after the second dose of the MenACWY control vaccine. These receptors were collected from an adult who received the MenACWY meningococcal vaccine as a control. The CDR3 runs from the conserved cysteine through the conserved F or W. The D gene is left open where the match is weak. The size field is filled for only some rows; it gives once, few, many or a size class.

abundance	v_gene	d_gene	j_gene	CDR3nt	CDR3aa
.	TRBV9	.	TRBJ2-1	TGTGCCAGCAGCCCCGGGAGCCCAATACATGAGCAGTTCTTC	CASSPGSPIHEQFF
.	TRBV30	.	TRBJ2-1	TGTGCCTGGAGTCCGCCGGGTGAGCAGTTCTTC	CAWSPPGEQFF
few	TRBV5-1	TRBD1	TRBJ2-3	TGCGCCAGCAGCTCGACAGGGAGCACAGATACGCAGTATTTT	CASSSTGSTDTQYF
.	TRBV6-5	TRBD2	TRBJ2-7	TGTGCCAGCAGTCAGCGGGATTCCTACGAGCAGTACTTC	CASSQRDSYEQYF
.	TRBV18	.	TRBJ2-7	TGTGCCAGCTCACCACAAGCAGGGACGAACTCCTACGAGCAGTACTTC	CASSPQAGTNSYEQYF
.	TRBV12-3/TRBV12-4	.	TRBJ2-1	TGTGCCAGCAGCGACGACAATGAGCAGTTCTTC	CASSDDNEQFF
once	TRBV29-1	.	TRBJ2-7	TGCAGCGTTTCCTCCCTTTCAGAGCCATACGAGCAGTACTTC	CSVSSLSEPYEQYF
.	TRBV4-3	.	TRBJ2-6	TGCGCCAGCAGCCCTTCAGGGTCTGGGGCCAACGTCCTGACTTTC	CASSPSGSGANVLTF
.	TRBV6-5	TRBD2	TRBJ2-5	TGTGCCAGCAGCCGCCCGGGGGGGCGGGAGACCCAGTACTTC	CASSRPGGRETQYF
.	TRBV24-1	TRBD1	TRBJ1-2	TGTGCCACCAGGGGTACAGGGGATGGCTACACCTTC	CATRGTGDGYTF
many	TRBV29-1	TRBD2	TRBJ2-7	TGCAGCGTGGCCGGGACTAGCGACTACTACGAGCAGTACTTC	CSVAGTSDYYEQYF
.	TRBV29-1	TRBD1	TRBJ2-6	TGCAGCGTTGGGACAGGCGGGGCCAACGTCCTGACTTTC	CSVGTGGANVLTF
.	TRBV10-2	.	TRBJ1-6	TGCGCCAGCAGTGAACATGCAGCCGATAATTCACCCCTCCACTTT	CASSEHAADNSPLHF
once	TRBV4-2	.	TRBJ2-1	TGTGCCAGCAGCCAAGATCGACTAGTTAATGAGCAGTTCTTC	CASSQDRLVNEQFF
.	TRBV2	.	TRBJ1-2	TGTGCCAGCCAAGACCCGGCAGGGGTCTTCTATGGCTACACCTTC	CASQDPAGVFYGYTF
.	TRBV6-5	.	TRBJ2-2	TGTGCCAGCTTCGCCCGGGTCACCGGGGAGCTGTTTTTT	CASFARVTGELFF
.	TRBV10-3	TRBD1	TRBJ2-1	TGTGCCATCAGTGGTGGGACAGGGGGCATCAATGAGCAGTTCTTC	CAISGGTGGINEQFF
.	TRBV19	.	TRBJ2-7	TGTGCCAGTAGTATTCACAGGGGGGGGACCTACGAGCAGTACTTC	CASSIHRGGTYEQYF
once	TRBV9	TRBD1	TRBJ2-3	TGTGCCAGCAGCCCGGGGACAGCTAGCACAGATACGCAGTATTTT	CASSPGTASTDTQYF
.	TRBV7-9	.	TRBJ2-7	TGTGCCAGCAGCCCAGCTGACGAGCAGTACTTC	CASSPADEQYF
.	TRBV4-3	.	TRBJ1-2	TGCGCCAGCCGTGGCCCGACAGCAGAAAAACCCTACTATGGCTACACCTTC	CASRGPTAEKPYYGYTF
.	TRBV5-6	TRBD1	TRBJ1-6	TGTGCCAGCAGCTTTTACCCGGGACAGACTACCCGAAGCAATTCACCCCTCCACTTT	CASSFYPGQTTRSNSPLHF
.	TRBV7-2	.	TRBJ2-5	TGTGCCAGCAGTCCCACAGGTTCACCCGGAGGGACCCAGTACTTC	CASSPTGSPGGTQYF
.	TRBV27	.	TRBJ2-3	TGTGCCAGCAGTTTAGCTAAAAGCACAGATACGCAGTATTTT	CASSLAKSTDTQYF
.	TRBV6-2/TRBV6-3	TRBD1	TRBJ2-3	TGTGCCAGCAGTTACGGCCGGGACAGCGGATCCGATACGCAGTATTTT	CASSYGRDSGSDTQYF
.	TRBV3-1/TRBV3-2	TRBD1	TRBJ2-2	TGTGCCAGCAGCCTCCAGGGGGCCAACACCGGGGAGCTGTTTTTT	CASSLQGANTGELFF
.	TRBV6-1	.	TRBJ1-1	TGTGCCAGCAGTGAATCAGAGGTGAACACTGAAGCTTTCTTT	CASSESEVNTEAFF
.	TRBV11-2	.	TRBJ2-1	TGTGCCAGCAGCGCCGCCGGGACCCCCCGTCATGAGCAGTTCTTC	CASSAAGTPRHEQFF
.	TRBV7-3	TRBD2	TRBJ2-1	TGTGCCAGCAGCTTAAGGACTAGTCGGGGTCCTGAGCAGTTCTTC	CASSLRTSRGPEQFF
.	TRBV11-1	.	TRBJ2-7	TGTGCCAGCAGCGCAGACTTGTCCTACGAGCAGTACTTC	CASSADLSYEQYF
.	TRBV11-2	.	TRBJ2-3	TGTGCCAGCAGCTTATCAGTGACGAGCACAGATACGCAGTATTTT	CASSLSVTSTDTQYF